This TCR beta chain stems from a study of blood T cells in healthy people across ages. Study overall: Template switching recovered approximately one barcoded beta molecule for every two T cells. Regarding the study as a whole: Per million T cells, TCR beta diversity dropped about linearly as age rose.

A note on this clonotype: What it recognizes is unknown.

Germline V gene sequence: CDR1 SGHRS, CDR2 YFSETQ. The CDR3 length is 14 residues. The V gene lost 3 bases and the J gene lost 0 bases, with 8 bases spanning the gap. Primers used in a second PCR of roughly 7 to 11 cycles were a sample-barcoded 5' primer and a J-beta primer mix. TCRdb redid the calling of the 5' RACE reads with MiXCR, one entry per CDR3 protein. Of about 720,000 distinct CDR3 sequences listed, about a fifth were seen once; the top ten hold 22%. The V call is TRBV5-1, the J call TRBJ2-3; D is unresolved. The specimen was blood. The clonotype comes from a man between 65 and 85 years old in good health. The CDR3: CASSWLGSTDTQYF. As DNA, the CDR3 is TGCGCCAGCAGCTGGTTGGGCAGCACAGATACGCAGTATTTT.